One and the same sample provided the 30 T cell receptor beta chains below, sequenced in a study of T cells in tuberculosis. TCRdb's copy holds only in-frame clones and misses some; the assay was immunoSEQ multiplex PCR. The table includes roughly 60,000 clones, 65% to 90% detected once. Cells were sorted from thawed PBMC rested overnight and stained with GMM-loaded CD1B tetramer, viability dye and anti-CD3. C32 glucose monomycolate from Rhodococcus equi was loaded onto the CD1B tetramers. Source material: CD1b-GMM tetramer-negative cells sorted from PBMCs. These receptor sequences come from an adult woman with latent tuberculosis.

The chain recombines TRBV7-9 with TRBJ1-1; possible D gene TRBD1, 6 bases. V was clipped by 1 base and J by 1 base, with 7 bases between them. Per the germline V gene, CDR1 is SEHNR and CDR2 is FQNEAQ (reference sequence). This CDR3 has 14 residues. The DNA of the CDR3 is TGTGCCAGCAGCTTAGGGGGACAGAACACTGAAGCTTTCTTT. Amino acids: CASSLGGQNTEAFF.

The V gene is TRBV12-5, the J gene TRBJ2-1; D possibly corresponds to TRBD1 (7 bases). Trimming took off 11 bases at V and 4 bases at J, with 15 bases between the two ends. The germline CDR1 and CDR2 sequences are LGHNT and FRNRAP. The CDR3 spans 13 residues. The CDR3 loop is CAGQGEAYNEQFF. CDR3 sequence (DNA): TGTGCTGGTCAGGGGGAGGCGTACAATGAGCAGTTCTTC.

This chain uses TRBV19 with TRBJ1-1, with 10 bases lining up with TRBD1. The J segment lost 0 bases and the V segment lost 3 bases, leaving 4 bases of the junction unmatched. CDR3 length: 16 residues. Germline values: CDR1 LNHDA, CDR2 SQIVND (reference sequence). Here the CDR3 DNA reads TGTGCCAGTAGTATTCGGACAGGGGGAATGAACACTGAAGCTTTCTTT. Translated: CASSIRTGGMNTEAFF.

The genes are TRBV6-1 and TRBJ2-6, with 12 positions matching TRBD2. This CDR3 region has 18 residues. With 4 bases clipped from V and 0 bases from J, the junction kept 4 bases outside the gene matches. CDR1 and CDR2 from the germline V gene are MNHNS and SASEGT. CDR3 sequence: CASSGTSGAVSGANVLTF. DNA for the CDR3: TGTGCCAGCAGTGGGACTAGCGGGGCTGTCTCTGGGGCCAACGTCCTGACTTTC.

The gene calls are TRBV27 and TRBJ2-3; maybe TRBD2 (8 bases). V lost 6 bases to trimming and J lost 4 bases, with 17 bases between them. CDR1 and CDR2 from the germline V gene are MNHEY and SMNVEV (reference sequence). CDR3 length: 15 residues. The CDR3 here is CASRRGREDPDTQYF. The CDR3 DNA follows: TGTGCCAGCAGGAGGGGGCGGGAGGACCCAGATACGCAGTATTTT.

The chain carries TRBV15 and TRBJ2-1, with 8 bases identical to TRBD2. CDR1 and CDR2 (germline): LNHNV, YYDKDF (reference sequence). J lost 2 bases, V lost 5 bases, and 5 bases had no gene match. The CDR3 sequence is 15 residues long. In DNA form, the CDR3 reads TGTGCCACCAGCTCAGTAGCGGGAACCTACAATGAGCAGTTCTTC. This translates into CATSSVAGTYNEQFF.

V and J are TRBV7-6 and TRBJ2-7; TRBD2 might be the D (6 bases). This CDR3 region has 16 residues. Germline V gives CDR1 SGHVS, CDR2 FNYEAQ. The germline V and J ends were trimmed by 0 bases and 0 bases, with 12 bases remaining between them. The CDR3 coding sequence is TGTGCCAGCAGCTTAGCTAGCGGTTTTAACTCCTACGAGCAGTACTTC. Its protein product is CASSLASGFNSYEQYF.

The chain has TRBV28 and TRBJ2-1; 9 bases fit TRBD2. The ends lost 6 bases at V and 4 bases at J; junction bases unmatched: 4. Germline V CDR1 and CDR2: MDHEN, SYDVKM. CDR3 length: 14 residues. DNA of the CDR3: TGTGCCAGCAGAGCGGGAGGACGTTACAATGAGCAGTTCTTC. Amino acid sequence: CASRAGGRYNEQFF.

CDR3 nucleotides: TGTGCCATCAGTGAGTGGCGGGAGGGCCCCGGGGAGCTGTTTTTT. This translates into CAISEWREGPGELFF. V is TRBV10-3 and J is TRBJ2-2, with 9 bases matching TRBD2. With 1 base clipped from V and 6 bases from J, the junction kept 3 bases outside the gene matches. The CDR3 spans 15 residues. Germline CDR1 and CDR2: ENHRY and SYGVKD.

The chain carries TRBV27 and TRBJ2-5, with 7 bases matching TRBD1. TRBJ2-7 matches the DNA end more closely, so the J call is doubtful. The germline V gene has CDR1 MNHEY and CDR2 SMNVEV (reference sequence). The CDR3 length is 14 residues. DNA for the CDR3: TGTGCCAGCAGCCAAGGACAGGCGGTGCACGAGCAGTACTTC. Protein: CASSQGQAVHEQYF.

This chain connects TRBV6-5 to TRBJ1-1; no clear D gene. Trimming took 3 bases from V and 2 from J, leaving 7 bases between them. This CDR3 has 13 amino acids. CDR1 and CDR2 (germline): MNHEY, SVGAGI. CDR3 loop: CASSYYFNTEAFF. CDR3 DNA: TGTGCCAGCAGTTATTATTTTAACACTGAAGCTTTCTTT.

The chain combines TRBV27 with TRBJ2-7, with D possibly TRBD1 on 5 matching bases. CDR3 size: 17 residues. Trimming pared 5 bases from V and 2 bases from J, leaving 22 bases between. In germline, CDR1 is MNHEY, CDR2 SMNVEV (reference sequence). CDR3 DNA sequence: TGTGCCAGCAGTGATTCCTCAGACAGCCTGCCCCCCTACGAGCAGTACTTC. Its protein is CASSDSSDSLPPYEQYF.

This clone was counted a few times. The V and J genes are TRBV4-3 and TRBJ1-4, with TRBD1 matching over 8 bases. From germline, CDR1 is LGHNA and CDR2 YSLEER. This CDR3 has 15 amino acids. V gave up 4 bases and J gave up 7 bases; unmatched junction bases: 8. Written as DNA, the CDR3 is TGCGCCAGCAGCCTTGACAGGGGTACGGGTGAAAAACTGTTTTTT. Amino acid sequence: CASSLDRGTGEKLFF.

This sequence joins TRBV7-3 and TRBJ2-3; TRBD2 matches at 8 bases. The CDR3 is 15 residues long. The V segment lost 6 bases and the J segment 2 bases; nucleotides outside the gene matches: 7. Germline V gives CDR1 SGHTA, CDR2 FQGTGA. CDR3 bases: TGTGCCAGCAGTCGCGGGACTAGTCTCACAGATACGCAGTATTTT. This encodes CASSRGTSLTDTQYF.

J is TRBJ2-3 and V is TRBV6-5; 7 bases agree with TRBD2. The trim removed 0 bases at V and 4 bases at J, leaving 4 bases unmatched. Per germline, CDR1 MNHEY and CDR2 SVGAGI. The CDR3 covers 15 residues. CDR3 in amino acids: CASSYSGRGADTQYF. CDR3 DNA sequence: TGTGCCAGCAGTTACTCGGGGAGGGGAGCAGATACGCAGTATTTT.

CDR3 in amino acids: CASSSKEGAKTQYF. DNA of the CDR3: TGCGCCAGCAGCTCGAAGGAAGGGGCTAAGACCCAGTACTTC. This rearrangement joins TRBV5-1 to TRBJ2-5; maybe TRBD1 (5 bases). Germline CDR1 and CDR2: SGHRS and YFSETQ. The CDR3 loop spans 14 amino acids. Trimming removed 3 bases from V and 6 bases from J, with 15 bases in between.

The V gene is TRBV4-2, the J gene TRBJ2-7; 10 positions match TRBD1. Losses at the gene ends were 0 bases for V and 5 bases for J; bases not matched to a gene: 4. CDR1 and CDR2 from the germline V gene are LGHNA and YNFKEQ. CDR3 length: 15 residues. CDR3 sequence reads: CASSQEGQGLHEQYF. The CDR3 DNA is TGTGCCAGCAGCCAAGAGGGACAGGGGCTACACGAGCAGTACTTC.

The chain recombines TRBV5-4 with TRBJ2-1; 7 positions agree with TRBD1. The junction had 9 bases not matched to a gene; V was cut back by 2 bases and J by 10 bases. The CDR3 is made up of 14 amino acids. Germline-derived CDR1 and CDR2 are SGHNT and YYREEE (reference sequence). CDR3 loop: CASSFEGAMTEQFF. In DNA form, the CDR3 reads TGTGCCAGCAGCTTCGAGGGGGCTATGACCGAGCAGTTCTTC.

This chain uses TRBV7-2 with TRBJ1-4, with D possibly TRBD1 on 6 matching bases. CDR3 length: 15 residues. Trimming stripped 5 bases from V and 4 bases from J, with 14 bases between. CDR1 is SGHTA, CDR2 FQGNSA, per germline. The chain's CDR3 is CASSRSGAINEKLFF. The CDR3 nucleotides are TGTGCCAGCAGCCGTTCAGGGGCGATTAATGAAAAACTGTTTTTT.

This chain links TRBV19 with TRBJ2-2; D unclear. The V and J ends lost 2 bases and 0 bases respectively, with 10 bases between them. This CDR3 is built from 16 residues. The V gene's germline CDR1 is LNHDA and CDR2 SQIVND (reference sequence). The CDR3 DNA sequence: TGTGCCAGTAGTATAAGCCCGCCTTCGAACACCGGGGAGCTGTTTTTT. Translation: CASSISPPSNTGELFF.

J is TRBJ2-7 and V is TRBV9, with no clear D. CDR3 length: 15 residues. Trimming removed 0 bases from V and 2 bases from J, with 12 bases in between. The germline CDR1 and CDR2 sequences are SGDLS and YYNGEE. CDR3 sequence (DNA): TGTGCCAGCAGCGTAGGAGGCAAGGCGCCCTACGAGCAGTACTTC. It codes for CASSVGGKAPYEQYF.

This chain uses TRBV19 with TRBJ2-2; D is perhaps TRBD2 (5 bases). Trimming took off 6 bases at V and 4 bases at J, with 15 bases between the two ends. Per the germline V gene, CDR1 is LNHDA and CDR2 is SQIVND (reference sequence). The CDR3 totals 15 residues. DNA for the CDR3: TGTGCCAGTAGAAAGCGGTGGCATCCCACCGGGGAGCTGTTTTTT. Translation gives CASRKRWHPTGELFF.

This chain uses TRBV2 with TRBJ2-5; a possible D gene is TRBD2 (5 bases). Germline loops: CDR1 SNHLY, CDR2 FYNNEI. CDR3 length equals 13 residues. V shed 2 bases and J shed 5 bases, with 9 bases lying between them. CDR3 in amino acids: CASSERLAETQYF. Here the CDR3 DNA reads TGTGCCAGCAGTGAAAGGCTAGCCGAGACCCAGTACTTC.

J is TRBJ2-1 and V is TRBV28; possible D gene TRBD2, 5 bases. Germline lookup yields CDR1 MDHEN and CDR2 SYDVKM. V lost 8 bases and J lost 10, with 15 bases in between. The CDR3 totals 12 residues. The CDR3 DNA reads TGTGCCAGCCTACAGAACCCTAGCGAGCAGTTCTTC. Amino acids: CASLQNPSEQFF.

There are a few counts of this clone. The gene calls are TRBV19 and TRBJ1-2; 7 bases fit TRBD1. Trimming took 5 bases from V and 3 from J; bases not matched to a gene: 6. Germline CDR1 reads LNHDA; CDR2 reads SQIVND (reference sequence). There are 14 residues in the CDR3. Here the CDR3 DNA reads TGTGCCAGTAGTTCTCGGACAGGATACTATGGCTACACCTTC. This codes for CASSSRTGYYGYTF.

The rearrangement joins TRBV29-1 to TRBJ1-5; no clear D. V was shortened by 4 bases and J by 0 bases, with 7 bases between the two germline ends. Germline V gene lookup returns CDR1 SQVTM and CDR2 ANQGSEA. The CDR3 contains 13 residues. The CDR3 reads CSVGEGSNQPQHF. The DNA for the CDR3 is TGCAGCGTTGGGGAGGGTAGCAATCAGCCCCAGCATTTT.

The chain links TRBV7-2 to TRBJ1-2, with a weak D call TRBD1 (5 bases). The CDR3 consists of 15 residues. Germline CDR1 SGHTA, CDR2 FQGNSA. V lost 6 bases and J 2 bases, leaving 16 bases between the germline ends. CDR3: CASSPSRGGNYGYTF. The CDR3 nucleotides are TGTGCCAGCAGTCCGTCCCGGGGGGGGAACTATGGCTACACCTTC.

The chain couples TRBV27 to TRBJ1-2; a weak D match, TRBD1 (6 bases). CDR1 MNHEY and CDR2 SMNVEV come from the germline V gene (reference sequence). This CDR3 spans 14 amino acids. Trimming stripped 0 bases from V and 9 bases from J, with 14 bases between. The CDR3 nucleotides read TGTGCCAGCAGTTTATCGACGGGGGGCACGAGCTACACCTTC. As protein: CASSLSTGGTSYTF.

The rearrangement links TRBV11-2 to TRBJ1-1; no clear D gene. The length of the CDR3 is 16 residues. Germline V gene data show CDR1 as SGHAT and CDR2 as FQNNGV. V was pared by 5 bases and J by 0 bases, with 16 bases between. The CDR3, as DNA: TGTGCCAGCAGCCTCCTAGGACGCGGGTTGAACACTGAAGCTTTCTTT. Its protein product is CASSLLGRGLNTEAFF. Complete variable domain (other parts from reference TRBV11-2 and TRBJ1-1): EAGVAQSPRYKIIEKRQSVAFWCNPISGHATLYWYQQILGQGPKLLIQFQNNGVVDDSQLPKDRFSAERLKGVDSTLKIQPAKLEDSAVYLCASSLLGRGLNTEAFFGQGTRLTVV.

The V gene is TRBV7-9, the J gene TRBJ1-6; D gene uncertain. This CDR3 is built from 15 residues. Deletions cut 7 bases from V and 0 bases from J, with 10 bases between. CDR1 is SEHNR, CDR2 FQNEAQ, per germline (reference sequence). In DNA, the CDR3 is TGTGCCAGCACCATAGGGAGCTCCTATAATTCACCCCTCCACTTT. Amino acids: CASTIGSSYNSPLHF.